The rows below give T cell receptor beta chains drawn from one sample of a study of blood T cell repertoires in COVID-19. Sequencing used immunoSEQ multiplex PCR; TCRdb keeps in-frame clones, though not all of them. The top ten hold around 40% of the sample, which has some 80,000 clones, about four fifths seen once. The sequenced sample consisted of peripheral blood. These receptors were taken from a man older than 75 with acute or convalescent COVID-19. The CDR3 runs from the conserved cysteine through the conserved F or W. D genes are given only for firm matches. Expanded clones get a size class; other rows say once, few or many, or leave the size out.

v_call	d_call	clone_size	j_call	cdr3_aa	cdr3_nt
TRBV27	.	many	TRBJ1-6	CASSLYFSRASPLHF	TGTGCCAGCAGTTTATACTTTTCGCGAGCTTCACCCCTCCACTTT
TRBV28	TRBD1	.	TRBJ2-1	CASLSRDRSYNEQFF	TGTGCCAGCCTCTCCCGGGACAGGTCCTACAATGAGCAGTTCTTC
TRBV15	.	few	TRBJ2-5	CATSRGDSSIPEETQYF	TGTGCCACCAGCAGAGGGGACTCGTCAATTCCAGAGGAGACCCAGTACTTC
TRBV29-1	TRBD2	.	TRBJ2-1	CSVRAGGNNEQFF	TGCAGCGTAAGAGCGGGAGGGAACAATGAGCAGTTCTTC
TRBV5-1	.	.	TRBJ2-3	CASSLSSESTDTQYF	TGCGCCAGCAGCCTCAGTTCGGAGTCCACAGATACGCAGTATTTT
TRBV7-2	.	many	TRBJ1-5	CASSFKRDQPQHF	TGTGCCAGCAGCTTCAAACGGGATCAGCCCCAGCATTTT
TRBV7-9	.	.	TRBJ1-2	CASRSQESGYTF	TGTGCCAGCAGGTCACAGGAGAGCGGCTACACCTTC
TRBV28	.	.	TRBJ1-5	CASSFGAGLQPQHF	TGTGCCAGCAGTTTTGGAGCAGGGCTTCAGCCCCAGCATTTT
TRBV28	.	once	TRBJ1-1	CASSLYIQNTEAFF	TGTGCCAGCAGTTTATATATACAGAACACTGAAGCTTTCTTT
TRBV7-2	TRBD1	.	TRBJ1-3	CASSLAQQGLAGNTIYF	TGTGCCAGCAGCTTAGCCCAACAGGGGCTGGCTGGAAACACCATATATTTT
TRBV6-5	TRBD1	.	TRBJ2-7	CASSSRDRGAYEQYF	TGTGCCAGCAGCTCCCGGGACAGGGGGGCCTACGAGCAGTACTTC
TRBV20-1	.	.	TRBJ1-2	CSARDRHGYTF	TGCAGTGCTAGAGACAGGCATGGCTACACCTTC
TRBV6-5	TRBD1	few	TRBJ1-6	CASSYGDRGDSPLHF	TGTGCCAGCAGTTACGGGGACAGGGGTGATTCACCCCTCCACTTT
TRBV5-1	TRBD1	once	TRBJ1-2	CASSVGQGEGYTF	TGCGCCAGCAGCGTGGGACAGGGTGAGGGCTACACCTTC
TRBV7-2	TRBD1	once	TRBJ1-2	CASSGTGSDGYTF	TGTGCCAGCAGCGGGACAGGGAGCGATGGCTACACCTTC
TRBV2	.	.	TRBJ1-1	CARRRTVDTEAFF	TGTGCCCGACGAAGAACAGTCGACACTGAAGCTTTCTTT
TRBV7-2	.	.	TRBJ2-1	CASSPMEGPYNEQFF	TGTGCCAGCAGCCCTATGGAGGGGCCCTACAATGAGCAGTTCTTC
TRBV11-2	.	.	TRBJ1-4	CASSLVGEKLFF	TGTGCCAGCAGCTTAGTGGGCGAAAAACTGTTTTTT
TRBV18	.	once	TRBJ2-5	CASSPPSGKETQYF	TGTGCCAGCTCACCACCTTCTGGCAAAGAGACCCAGTACTTC
TRBV5-1	.	.	TRBJ2-5	CASSWWAQAQETQYF	TGCGCCAGCAGCTGGTGGGCGCAGGCACAAGAGACCCAGTACTTC
TRBV28	.	.	TRBJ1-1	CASSTWTDKITEAFF	TGTGCCAGCAGCACCTGGACAGACAAAATTACTGAAGCTTTCTTT
TRBV5-1	TRBD1	.	TRBJ1-1	CASSGAQNRGRNTEAFF	TGCGCCAGCAGCGGAGCCCAGAACAGGGGCAGAAACACTGAAGCTTTCTTT
TRBV25-1	.	.	TRBJ2-2	CASSTDGRAMGPGELFF	TGTGCCAGCAGTACCGACGGCAGGGCGATGGGTCCCGGGGAGCTGTTTTTT
TRBV4-2	TRBD2	.	TRBJ2-1	CASSQTLASGGVDEQFF	TGTGCCAGCAGCCAGACCCTTGCTAGCGGGGGTGTGGATGAGCAGTTCTTC
TRBV9	.	once	TRBJ1-2	CASRVDSNYGYTF	TGTGCCAGCAGGGTGGACAGTAACTATGGCTACACCTTC
TRBV20-1	.	.	TRBJ2-1	CSASVISGYQYNEQFF	TGCAGTGCTAGTGTTATTAGCGGATATCAATACAATGAGCAGTTCTTC
TRBV5-8	TRBD1	.	TRBJ1-5	CASSPTSQGGQPQHF	TGTGCCAGCAGCCCAACCTCGCAGGGGGGACAGCCCCAGCATTTT
TRBV7-6	.	once	TRBJ2-1	CASSSVEGVGEQFF	TGTGCCAGCAGCTCAGTTGAGGGGGTAGGGGAGCAGTTCTTC
TRBV6-5	.	.	TRBJ2-6	CASSYSTGTGANVLTF	TGTGCCAGCAGTTACTCCACAGGGACTGGGGCCAACGTCCTGACTTTC
TRBV7-6	.	few	TRBJ2-7	CASSPSRSSEQYF	TGTGCCAGCAGCCCGTCCCGGAGTTCCGAGCAGTACTTC
TRBV19	TRBD1	.	TRBJ1-1	CASSMDRGTEAFF	TGTGCCAGTAGTATGGACAGGGGGACTGAAGCTTTCTTT
TRBV28	.	.	TRBJ1-5	CASSPFEAPQHF	TGTGCCAGCAGTCCCTTCGAGGCACCCCAGCATTTT
TRBV6-1	.	.	TRBJ1-2	CASSDTNSGDYNGYTF	TGTGCCAGCAGTGACACTAACTCAGGGGATTATAATGGCTACACCTTC
TRBV28	.	few	TRBJ1-2	CASSSPSGEYSYGYTF	TGTGCCAGCAGTTCCCCATCGGGGGAATACTCCTATGGCTACACCTTC
TRBV3-1/TRBV3-2	.	.	TRBJ2-6	CASSQERRVGANVLTF	TGTGCCAGCAGCCAAGAAAGGAGGGTTGGGGCCAACGTCCTGACTTTC
TRBV18	.	.	TRBJ2-2	CASSPPGLKGELFF	TGTGCCAGCTCACCCCCAGGGTTGAAAGGGGAGCTGTTTTTT
TRBV2	TRBD1	.	TRBJ2-3	CASSDYGTGVKDTQYF	TGTGCCAGCAGTGACTACGGGACAGGGGTGAAAGATACGCAGTATTTT
TRBV6-6	TRBD2	.	TRBJ2-2	CATGTKDTGGELFF	TGTGCCACCGGGACTAAAGACACCGGGGGGGAGCTGTTTTTT
TRBV5-1	TRBD1	.	TRBJ1-4	CASSFTPPGQGDEKLFF	TGCGCCAGCAGTTTTACACCCCCGGGACAGGGGGATGAAAAACTGTTTTTT
TRBV20-1	.	.	TRBJ1-5	CSASGGQPQHF	TGCAGTGCTAGCGGGGGGCAGCCCCAGCATTTT
TRBV15	.	.	TRBJ1-6	CATSSDGKSPLHF	TGTGCCACCAGCAGCGACGGGAAATCACCCCTCCACTTT